Shown below are 3 T cell receptor beta chains from a single sample sequenced in a study of blood T cell repertoires in COVID-19. The repertoire was sequenced with immunoSEQ multiplex PCR; TCRdb's copy has only in-frame clones and lacks some. The sample has around 70,000 clones; roughly 84% are singletons. The specimen sequenced was peripheral blood. The receptor source for this set is a man in his fifties with active COVID-19.

The chain joins TRBV28 to TRBJ1-1; 7 bases line up with TRBD1. Trimming took 5 bases from V and 1 from J; bases not matched to a gene: 7. The germline V gene has CDR1 MDHEN and CDR2 SYDVKM. The CDR3 loop spans 15 amino acids. In nucleotides, the CDR3 is TGTGCCAGCAGTCCGACAGGGCGGGGGAACACTGAAGCTTTCTTT. It is translated as CASSPTGRGNTEAFF.

The gene calls are TRBV28 and TRBJ2-5; D is unclear. Germline-derived CDR1 and CDR2 are MDHEN and SYDVKM. This CDR3 is 13 amino acids long. Trimming removed 6 bases at V and 10 bases at J, with 18 bases between. The CDR3 region has the DNA TGTGCCAGCAGCACACAACCGGGTCCGCGCCAGTACTTC. The encoded protein is CASSTQPGPRQYF.

The DNA of the CDR3 is TGTGCCAGCAGTTTGGGGCCCTACAATGAGCAGTTCTTC. Translating gives CASSLGPYNEQFF. V usage is TRBV6-5 and J usage is TRBJ2-1; tentative D call: TRBD1 (5 bases). Between the trimmed V and J ends, which lost 4 bases and 2 bases, there was a span of 6 bases. The CDR3 is made up of 13 amino acids. Germline CDR1 reads MNHEY; CDR2 reads SVGAGI.